This T cell receptor (beta chain) originates from a study of Graves' ophthalmopathy and Graves' hyperthyroidism. Germline values: CDR1 SNHLY, CDR2 FYNNEI. The V and J ends lost 4 bases and 0 bases respectively, with 16 bases between them. The CDR3 spans 16 residues. Amplification of the TCR beta CDR3 regions used RNA transcripts (as template). Investigators did first-round RT-PCR with HTBI primers, then second-round multiplex PCR. TCRdb ran MiXCR on the multiplex PCR reads and lists one entry per CDR3 protein. Found here are 660,000 or so distinct CDR3 sequences, more than 40% of them singletons; the top ten hold 3% to 4%. What supplied the PBMCs was roughly 11 ml of fresh peripheral blood.

Source material: peripheral blood. The chain combines TRBV2 with TRBJ2-7; no clear D. The TCR was taken from an adult man with Graves' ophthalmopathy. CDR3 residues: CASSGVWSGFSYEQYF. The CDR3 coding sequence is TGTGCCAGCAGTGGAGTCTGGTCCGGGTTCTCCTACGAGCAGTACTTC.